This T cell receptor (beta chain) appears in the sequencing data of a study of T cell responses to AZD1222 COVID-19 vaccine. Study-wide points: Once two AZD1222 doses were given, Spike-specific TCR breadth and depth went up. White British donors predominated, females outnumbered males, and clonal diversity was possibly underestimated.

Generated by immunoSEQ multiplex PCR, the TCRdb table keeps only in-frame clones and is missing some. This sample has roughly 130,000 clones; around 90% occur once, and the top ten carry around a sixth. Germline CDR1 MDHEN, CDR2 SYDVKM. The ends lost 0 bases at V and 8 bases at J; junction bases unmatched: 0. CDR3 length: 13 residues. Note on this clone: Antigen: not known.

The TCR originated in an adult in good health. This chain uses TRBV28 with TRBJ2-2; 7 bases line up with TRBD1. The specimen comprised peripheral blood, sampled on day 0 of MenACWY control vaccination. The CDR3 reads CASSLWGQGELFF. CDR3 bases: TGTGCCAGCAGTTTATGGGGACAGGGGGAGCTGTTTTTT.